Listed below are T cell receptor beta chains from one sample, sequenced in a study of tumor-infiltrating lymphocytes in primary liver carcinoma. TCRdb recomputed calls from the multiplex PCR reads with MiXCR, one row per CDR3 protein. The sample holds around 330,000 distinct CDR3 sequences; around three fifths are singletons and the top ten take around 15%. Sample: peripheral blood. The receptors shown here come from a woman aged 30 to 39 with primary liver carcinoma and hepatitis B virus infection. Both conserved end residues are part of each CDR3. A D gene is named only where the DNA matches it firmly. Size is stated for part of the rows, as once, few or many counts, or as a class when the clone is expanded.

cdr3_length: 17; v_call: TRBV7-8; j_call: TRBJ2-1; d_call: TRBD2; clone_size: once; cdr3_aa: CASSPQMTSGINNEQLF; cdr3_nt: TGTGCCAGCAGCCCACAAATGACTAGCGGGATTAACAATGAGCAGCTCTTC
cdr3_length: 17; v_call: TRBV4-2; j_call: TRBJ2-2; d_call: NA; clone_size: few; cdr3_aa: CASSHIGGASYTGELFF; cdr3_nt: TGTGCCAGCAGCCATATTGGGGGGGCGTCGTACACCGGGGAGCTGTTTTTT
cdr3_length: 11; v_call: TRBV10-2; j_call: TRBJ2-7; d_call: NA; clone_size: NA; cdr3_aa: CTSSVSYEQYF; cdr3_nt: TGCACCAGCAGTGTCTCCTACGAGCAGTACTTC
cdr3_length: 13; v_call: TRBV6-2/TRBV6-3; j_call: TRBJ1-1; d_call: NA; clone_size: many; cdr3_aa: CASSYGSGGEAFF; cdr3_nt: TGTGCCAGCAGTTACGGGTCGGGAGGTGAAGCTTTCTTT
cdr3_length: 14; v_call: TRBV6-5; j_call: TRBJ1-1; d_call: NA; clone_size: many; cdr3_aa: CASSYTRTATEAFF; cdr3_nt: TGTGCCAGCAGTTACACCAGAACCGCGACTGAAGCTTTCTTT
cdr3_length: 11; v_call: TRBV6-2/TRBV6-3; j_call: TRBJ1-2; d_call: NA; clone_size: NA; cdr3_aa: CVSSTPGRYTF; cdr3_nt: TGTGTCAGCAGTACCCCCGGTCGCTACACCTTC
cdr3_length: 11; v_call: TRBV6-2/TRBV6-3; j_call: TRBJ1-3; d_call: NA; clone_size: NA; cdr3_aa: CASRAGNTIYF; cdr3_nt: TGTGCCAGCCGTGCGGGAAACACCATATATTTT
cdr3_length: 16; v_call: TRBV28; j_call: TRBJ2-6; d_call: NA; clone_size: NA; cdr3_aa: CASNLHSPPGANILTF; cdr3_nt: TGTGCCAGCAATTTACACAGTCCCCCTGGGGCCAACATCCTGACTTTC
cdr3_length: 15; v_call: TRBV7-8; j_call: TRBJ2-2; d_call: NA; clone_size: few; cdr3_aa: CASRINLGLAGELFF; cdr3_nt: TGTGCCAGCAGGATAAATTTGGGGTTAGCCGGGGAGCTGTTTTTT
cdr3_length: 12; v_call: TRBV6-2/TRBV6-3; j_call: TRBJ2-1; d_call: NA; clone_size: NA; cdr3_aa: CASSPTSYEQFF; cdr3_nt: TGTGCCAGCAGCCCCACTAGTTATGAGCAGTTCTTC
cdr3_length: 16; v_call: TRBV12-3/TRBV12-4; j_call: TRBJ2-1; d_call: NA; clone_size: NA; cdr3_aa: CASSLVGESPWGEQFF; cdr3_nt: TGTGCCAGCAGTTTAGTGGGTGAGTCCCCCTGGGGTGAGCAGTTCTTC
cdr3_length: 15; v_call: TRBV11-2; j_call: TRBJ2-7; d_call: TRBD1; clone_size: many; cdr3_aa: CASSKGQGTSYEQYF; cdr3_nt: TGTGCCAGCAGCAAGGGACAGGGGACCTCCTACGAGCAGTACTTC
cdr3_length: 13; v_call: TRBV14; j_call: TRBJ2-5; d_call: TRBD2; clone_size: few; cdr3_aa: CASSLGLRETQYF; cdr3_nt: TGTGCCAGCAGCCTGGGACTACGCGAGACCCAGTACTTC
cdr3_length: 14; v_call: TRBV15; j_call: TRBJ2-1; d_call: NA; clone_size: few; cdr3_aa: CATSRDSSRDEQFF; cdr3_nt: TGTGCCACCAGCAGAGATTCGTCCCGGGACGAGCAGTTCTTC
cdr3_length: 14; v_call: TRBV13; j_call: TRBJ1-1; d_call: NA; clone_size: NA; cdr3_aa: CASSRQGVRTEAFF; cdr3_nt: TGTGCCAGCAGCCGTCAGGGAGTACGGACTGAAGCTTTCTTT
cdr3_length: 11; v_call: TRBV29-1; j_call: TRBJ2-1; d_call: NA; clone_size: many; cdr3_aa: CSVPYGSEQFF; cdr3_nt: TGCAGCGTACCCTATGGGAGTGAGCAGTTCTTC
cdr3_length: 14; v_call: TRBV30; j_call: TRBJ1-2; d_call: TRBD1; clone_size: NA; cdr3_aa: CAWSVGQGFGGYTF; cdr3_nt: TGTGCCTGGAGTGTGGGACAGGGATTCGGTGGCTACACCTTC
cdr3_length: 14; v_call: TRBV6-1; j_call: TRBJ2-6; d_call: TRBD1; clone_size: many; cdr3_aa: CASGGQSGANVLTF; cdr3_nt: TGTGCCAGCGGGGGACAGTCTGGGGCCAACGTCCTGACTTTC
cdr3_length: 15; v_call: TRBV6-2/TRBV6-3; j_call: TRBJ2-6; d_call: NA; clone_size: NA; cdr3_aa: CASRSGVSGANVLTF; cdr3_nt: TGTGCCAGCAGATCAGGGGTCTCTGGGGCCAACGTCCTGACTTTC
cdr3_length: 14; v_call: TRBV7-9; j_call: TRBJ1-1; d_call: NA; clone_size: few; cdr3_aa: CASSSEASHTEAFF; cdr3_nt: TGTGCCAGCAGCTCGGAGGCGAGCCACACTGAAGCTTTCTTT